Here is one T cell receptor (beta chain) with its context. Its target is unknown. This entry is derived from a study of OX40 agonist ivuxolimab in advanced cancers. Study at large: Ivuxolimab, which is an agonistic anti-OX40 (CD134) antibody, was administered to the patients. The study gave patients intravenous ivuxolimab at 0.01 to 10 mg/kg every 2 weeks. General observations from the study: In general, CD8+ T cells held more expanded clones than CD4+ did, on average.

The V gene's germline CDR1 is GTSNPN and CDR2 SVGIG (reference sequence). CDR3 length: 13 residues. Trimming took off 0 bases at V and 3 bases at J, with 8 bases between the two ends. Clones were read by immunoSEQ multiplex PCR, and TCRdb kept only the in-frame ones, dropping some. This sample has around 80,000 clones, with approximately 85% found just once. The chain has TRBV30 and TRBJ1-2; D gene uncertain. Source: CD4+ or CD8+ T cells sorted from blood, taken in a trial of the OX40 agonist ivuxolimab. This clonotype was sampled from an adult with an advanced solid tumor such as melanoma, head and neck, liver or kidney cancer. CDR3: CAWSVHSDYGYTF. As DNA, the CDR3 is TGTGCCTGGAGTGTACACTCGGACTATGGCTACACCTTC. Full variable domain (rest looked up from reference TRBV30 and TRBJ1-2): SQTIHQWPATLVQPVGSPLSLECTVEGTSNPNLYWYRQAAGRGLQLLFYSVGIGQISSEVPQNLSASRPQDRQFILSSKKLLLSDSGFYLCAWSVHSDYGYTFGSGTRLTVV.